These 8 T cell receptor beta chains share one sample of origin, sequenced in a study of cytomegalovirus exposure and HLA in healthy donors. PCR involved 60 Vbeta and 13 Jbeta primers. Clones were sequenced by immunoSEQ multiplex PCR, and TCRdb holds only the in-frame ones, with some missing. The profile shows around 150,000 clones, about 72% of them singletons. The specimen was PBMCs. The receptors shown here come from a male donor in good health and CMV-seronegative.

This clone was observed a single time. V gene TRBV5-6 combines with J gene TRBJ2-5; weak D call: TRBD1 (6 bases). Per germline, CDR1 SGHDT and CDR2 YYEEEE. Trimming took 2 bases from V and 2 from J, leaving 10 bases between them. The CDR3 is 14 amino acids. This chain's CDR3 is CASSFSGTQETQYF. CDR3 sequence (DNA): TGTGCCAGCAGCTTCTCAGGGACACAAGAGACCCAGTACTTC. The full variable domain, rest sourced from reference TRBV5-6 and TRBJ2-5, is DAGVTQSPTHLIKTRGQQVTLRCSPKSGHDTVSWYQQALGQGPQFIFQYYEEEERQRGNFPDRFSGHQFPNYSSELNVNALLLGDSALYLCASSFSGTQETQYFGPGTRLLVL.

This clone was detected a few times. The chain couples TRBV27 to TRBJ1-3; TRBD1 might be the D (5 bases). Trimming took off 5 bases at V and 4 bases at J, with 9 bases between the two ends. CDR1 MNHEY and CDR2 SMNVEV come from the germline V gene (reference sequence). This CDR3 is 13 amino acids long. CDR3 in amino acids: CASSPGLGNTIYF. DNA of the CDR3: TGTGCCAGCAGTCCAGGGCTCGGAAACACCATATATTTT.

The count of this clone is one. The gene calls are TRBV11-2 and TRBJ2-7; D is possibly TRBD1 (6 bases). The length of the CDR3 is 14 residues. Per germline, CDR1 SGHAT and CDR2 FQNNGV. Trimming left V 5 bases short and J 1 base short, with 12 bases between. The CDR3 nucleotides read TGTGCCAGCAGCCAGGACAGTATATCCTACGAGCAGTACTTC. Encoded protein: CASSQDSISYEQYF. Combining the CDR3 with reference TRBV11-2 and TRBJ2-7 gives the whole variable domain EAGVAQSPRYKIIEKRQSVAFWCNPISGHATLYWYQQILGQGPKLLIQFQNNGVVDDSQLPKDRFSAERLKGVDSTLKIQPAKLEDSAVYLCASSQDSISYEQYFGPGTRLTVT.

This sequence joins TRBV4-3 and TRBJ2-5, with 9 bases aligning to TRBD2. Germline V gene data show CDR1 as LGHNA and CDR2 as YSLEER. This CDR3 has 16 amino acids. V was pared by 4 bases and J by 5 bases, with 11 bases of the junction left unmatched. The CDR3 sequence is CASSPGLAVTSETQYF. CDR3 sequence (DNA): TGCGCCAGCAGCCCGGGACTAGCTGTGACCTCGGAGACCCAGTACTTC.

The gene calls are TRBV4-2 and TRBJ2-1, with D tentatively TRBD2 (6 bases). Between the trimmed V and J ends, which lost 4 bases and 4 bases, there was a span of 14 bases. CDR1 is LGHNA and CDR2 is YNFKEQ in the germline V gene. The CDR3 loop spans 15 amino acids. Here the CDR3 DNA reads TGTGCCAGCAGCCCCGGGGGTAGCGGTTACAATGAGCAGTTCTTC. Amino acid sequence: CASSPGGSGYNEQFF.

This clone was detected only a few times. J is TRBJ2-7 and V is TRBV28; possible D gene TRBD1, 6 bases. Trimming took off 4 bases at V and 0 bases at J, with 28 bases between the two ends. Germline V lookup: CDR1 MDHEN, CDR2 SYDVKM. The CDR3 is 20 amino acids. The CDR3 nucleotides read TGTGCCAGCAGTTCACACCGTTTTACAGGGAAGTTCGCTAGCTCCTACGAGCAGTACTTC. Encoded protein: CASSSHRFTGKFASSYEQYF. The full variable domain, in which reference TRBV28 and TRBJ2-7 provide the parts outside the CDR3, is DVKVTQSSRYLVKRTGEKVFLECVQDMDHENMFWYRQDPGLGLRLIYFSYDVKMKEKGDIPEGYSVSREKKERFSLILESASTNQTSMYLCASSSHRFTGKFASSYEQYFGPGTRLTVT.

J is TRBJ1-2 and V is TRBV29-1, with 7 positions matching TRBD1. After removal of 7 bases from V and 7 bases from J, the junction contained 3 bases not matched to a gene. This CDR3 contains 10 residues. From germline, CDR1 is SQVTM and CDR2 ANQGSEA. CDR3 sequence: CSATGSGYTF. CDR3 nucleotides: TGCAGCGCGACAGGGAGTGGCTACACCTTC. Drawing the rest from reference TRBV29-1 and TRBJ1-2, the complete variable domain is SAVISQKPSRDICQRGTSLTIQCQVDSQVTMMFWYRQQPGQSLTLIATANQGSEATYESGFVIDKFPISRPNLTFSTLTVSNMSPEDSSIYLCSATGSGYTFGSGTRLTVV.

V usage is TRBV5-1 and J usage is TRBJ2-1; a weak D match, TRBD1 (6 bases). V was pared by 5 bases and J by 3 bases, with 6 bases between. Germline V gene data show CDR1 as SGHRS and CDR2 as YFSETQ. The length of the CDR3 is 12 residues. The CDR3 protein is CASRDSYNEQFF. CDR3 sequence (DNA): TGCGCCAGCAGGGACAGCTACAATGAGCAGTTCTTC.